The next 23 T cell receptor beta chains were all read from a single sample in a study of blood T cell repertoires in COVID-19. The assay was immunoSEQ multiplex PCR, and TCRdb's table has in-frame clones only and misses some. The data hold fewer than 45,000 clones, with approximately 81% observed a single time. The material sequenced was peripheral blood. Every receptor here comes from a human donor in a cohort sampled during active COVID-19.

The V gene is TRBV18, the J gene TRBJ2-2; tentative D call: TRBD2 (6 bases). Germline CDR1 KGHSH, CDR2 LQKENI. The CDR3 is 16 amino acids. The V gene lost 1 base and the J gene lost 0 bases, with 9 bases spanning the gap. CDR3 nucleotides: TGTGCCAGCTCACCACAGCGACTAGCGAACACCGGGGAGCTGTTTTTT. Translation: CASSPQRLANTGELFF.

The V gene is TRBV19, the J gene TRBJ2-2; 9 nucleotides line up with TRBD2. Germline loops: CDR1 LNHDA, CDR2 SQIVND (reference sequence). This CDR3 contains 18 residues. V gave up 2 bases and J gave up 2 bases; unmatched junction bases: 9. CDR3 protein: CASSIRMLAGPNTGELFF. The CDR3 DNA follows: TGTGCCAGTAGTATACGGATGCTAGCGGGACCTAACACCGGGGAGCTGTTTTTT.

This chain connects TRBV25-1 to TRBJ2-2, with 9 bases fitting TRBD2. Germline CDR1 reads MGHDK; CDR2 reads SYGVNS. J was trimmed by 7 bases and V by 6 bases; bases with no gene match: 6. This CDR3 has 14 residues. CDR3 sequence (DNA): TGTGCCAGCAGCCGGAGCGGGAGGCACGGGGAGCTGTTTTTT. Amino acid sequence: CASSRSGRHGELFF.

The gene calls are TRBV28 and TRBJ1-2; D gene ambiguous. Germline CDR1 reads MDHEN; CDR2 reads SYDVKM. Trimming removed 6 bases at V and 2 bases at J, with 10 bases between. The CDR3 spans 13 residues. CDR3: CASSTPGNYGYTF. CDR3 coding DNA: TGTGCCAGCAGCACACCGGGGAACTATGGCTACACCTTC.

The chain is built from TRBV6-5 and TRBJ1-3, with 10 bases that match TRBD1. The CDR3 extends over 14 amino acids. The junction had 3 bases not matched to a gene; V was cut back by 7 bases and J by 3 bases. The germline CDR1 and CDR2 sequences are MNHEY and SVGAGI. The CDR3 nucleotides read TGTGCCAGCATCCGGGACAGGGGTGGAAACACCATATATTTT. This encodes CASIRDRGGNTIYF.

The CDR3, as DNA: TGCAGCGTTGGACTAGGCGGGGACTCCTACGAGCAGTACTTC. Protein: CSVGLGGDSYEQYF. The chain carries TRBV29-1 and TRBJ2-7, with D possibly being TRBD2 (6 bases). The CDR3 totals 14 residues. Germline V gene lookup returns CDR1 SQVTM and CDR2 ANQGSEA. Between the trimmed V and J ends, which lost 4 bases and 0 bases, there was a span of 13 bases.

This sequence joins TRBV5-6 and TRBJ2-7, with D hard to call. From germline, CDR1 is SGHDT and CDR2 YYEEEE. This CDR3 comprises 13 residues. The ends were cut back, 0 bases at V and 5 bases at J, with 9 bases in the middle. The CDR3 here is CASSLGMSHEQYF. The CDR3, as DNA: TGTGCCAGCAGCTTGGGTATGTCCCACGAGCAGTACTTC.

The chain carries TRBV5-6 and TRBJ1-5, with a weak D call TRBD1 (6 bases). The CDR3 has 15 residues. CDR1 SGHDT and CDR2 YYEEEE come from the germline V gene. V was clipped by 3 bases and J by 1 base, with 11 bases between them. CDR3 sequence reads: CASSSTGSSNQPQHF. In DNA form, the CDR3 reads TGTGCCAGCAGCTCTACAGGGTCGAGCAATCAGCCCCAGCATTTT.

This clone occurred once. The J gene is TRBJ1-2, the V gene TRBV21-1. TRBV21-1 is designated a pseudogene. CDR3 size: 17 residues. CDR3 amino acids: CASSKAGEGGPPDGYTF. CDR3 nucleotide sequence: TGTGCCAGCAGCAAAGCGGGGGAGGGGGGCCCGCCAGATGGCTACACCTTC.

The CDR3 bases are TGCGCCAGCAGCTTGGACCCAGGGATCAAGGAAGCTTTCTTT. This translates into CASSLDPGIKEAFF. J is TRBJ1-1 and V is TRBV5-1; the D gene is possibly TRBD1 (5 bases). From germline, CDR1 is SGHRS and CDR2 YFSETQ. CDR3 length: 14 amino acids. Trimming removed 0 bases at V and 8 bases at J, with 14 bases between. Looking up the rest from reference TRBV5-1 and TRBJ1-1 gives the full variable domain: KAGVTQTPRYLIKTRGQQVTLSCSPISGHRSVSWYQQTPGQGLQFLFEYFSETQRNKGNFPGRFSGRQFSNSRSEMNVSTLELGDSALYLCASSLDPGIKEAFFGQGTRLTVV.

The chain recombines TRBV19 with TRBJ2-3; D ambiguous. V was trimmed by 6 bases and J by 3 bases, leaving 13 bases between them. In germline, CDR1 is LNHDA, CDR2 SQIVND (reference sequence). The CDR3 runs to 14 residues. For the CDR3, the DNA is TGTGCCAGTAGCAGCCGACAAGAAACAGATACGCAGTATTTT. The encoded protein is CASSSRQETDTQYF.

The rearrangement uses TRBV21-1 and TRBJ1-2; the table's D call of TRBD1 was not tested on the DNA. TRBV21-1 is labeled a pseudogene. The CDR3 extends over 14 amino acids. CDR3 DNA: TGTGCCAGCAGTTTATTGGGGGCGCGCTATGGCTACACCTTC. Translated, it gives CASSLLGARYGYTF.

The rearrangement uses TRBV2 and TRBJ1-4; 9 bases align to TRBD1. From germline, CDR1 is SNHLY and CDR2 FYNNEI. V gave up 6 bases and J gave up 2 bases; unmatched junction bases: 4. The CDR3 covers 15 residues. CDR3 sequence reads: CASSDRGRTNEKLFF. In DNA form, the CDR3 reads TGTGCCAGCAGCGACAGGGGGAGGACTAATGAAAAACTGTTTTTT.

The V gene is TRBV6-5, the J gene TRBJ1-3, with TRBD1 as a possible D gene (6 bases). With 6 bases removed from V and 0 bases from J, the gap between germline ends came to 12 bases. Germline CDR1 is MNHEY and CDR2 is SVGAGI. This CDR3 is 15 amino acids long. The CDR3 nucleotides read TGTGCCAGCAGAACAGGGTTACTCTCTGGAAACACCATATATTTT. Translated: CASRTGLLSGNTIYF.

In its sample, this clone was seen a few times. The chain uses TRBV10-3 and TRBJ1-5, with 7 bases lining up with TRBD1. V shed 2 bases and J 3 bases; nucleotides not matched to a gene: 7. This CDR3 contains 16 residues. CDR1 and CDR2 from the germline V gene are ENHRY and SYGVKD. The CDR3 protein is CAISEPTTGNNQPQHF. In nucleotides, the CDR3 is TGTGCCATCAGTGAGCCAACGACAGGGAACAATCAGCCCCAGCATTTT.

This chain joins TRBV19 and TRBJ1-4; D call uncertain. CDR3 length: 15 amino acids. CDR1 and CDR2 from the germline V gene are LNHDA and SQIVND (reference sequence). V was shortened by 6 bases and J by 0 bases, with 11 bases between the two germline ends. CDR3 amino acids: CASSDSGATNEKLFF. The CDR3 DNA reads as TGTGCCAGTAGCGATTCAGGTGCAACTAATGAAAAACTGTTTTTT.

This sequence joins TRBV3-1 (or the pseudogene TRBV3-2) and TRBJ2-5; D call uncertain. CDR1 is LGHDT and CDR2 is YNNKEL in the germline V gene (reference sequence). The CDR3 has 12 residues. V was pared by 1 base and J by 9 bases, with 9 bases between. CDR3 in amino acids: CASSQGDNAQYF. CDR3 bases: TGTGCCAGCAGCCAAGGAGATAATGCCCAGTACTTC.

V usage is TRBV6-5 and J usage is TRBJ1-4; unclear D gene. Germline loops: CDR1 MNHEY, CDR2 SVGAGI. V dropped 5 bases and J dropped 8 bases, with 15 bases sitting between them. This CDR3 region has 14 residues. DNA for the CDR3: TGTGCCAGCAGTACCCCGGGAAGTGGGGAAAAACTGTTTTTT. Amino acid sequence: CASSTPGSGEKLFF.

This chain uses TRBV10-3 with TRBJ2-1; D is perhaps TRBD1 (5 bases). CDR3 size: 12 residues. V shed 11 bases and J shed 6 bases, with 14 bases lying between them. Germline V lookup: CDR1 ENHRY, CDR2 SYGVKD. DNA for the CDR3: TGTGCCCTCTCGGTTGGGGCCAATGAGCAGTTCTTC. The encoded protein is CALSVGANEQFF.

The chain combines TRBV19 with TRBJ1-1; D ambiguous. V lost 3 bases to trimming and J lost 2 bases, with 10 bases between them. The germline CDR1 and CDR2 sequences are LNHDA and SQIVND (reference sequence). The CDR3 runs to 14 residues. The chain's CDR3 is CASSIPGLNTEAFF. CDR3 nucleotide sequence: TGTGCCAGTAGTATCCCGGGTTTAAACACTGAAGCTTTCTTT.

The chain combines TRBV4-1 with TRBJ2-5; D is perhaps TRBD2 (6 bases). CDR1 MGHRA and CDR2 YSYEKL come from the germline V gene. Trimming took off 1 base at V and 5 bases at J, with 11 bases between the two ends. The CDR3 length is 14 residues. The CDR3 loop reads CASSQVGSYETQYF. The CDR3 nucleotides are TGCGCCAGCAGCCAAGTCGGGAGCTATGAGACCCAGTACTTC.

The chain recombines TRBV6-5 with TRBJ1-6; 7 nucleotides match TRBD1. V lost 5 bases and J lost 10; bases outside the gene matches: 5. This CDR3 region has 13 residues. Germline-derived CDR1 and CDR2 are MNHEY and SVGAGI. CDR3 sequence (DNA): TGTGCCAGCAGTCAAACAGGGGTCTCACCCCTCCACTTT. Amino acid sequence: CASSQTGVSPLHF.

This chain connects TRBV2 to TRBJ1-1; 7 nucleotides line up with TRBD1. Trimming removed 6 bases from V and 1 base from J; junction bases left unmatched: 5. From germline, CDR1 is SNHLY and CDR2 FYNNEI. The length of the CDR3 is 14 residues. The DNA for the CDR3 is TGTGCCAGCAGAAGACAGGGAGGGAACACTGAAGCTTTCTTT. Translating gives CASRRQGGNTEAFF.